This passage covers 14 T cell receptor beta chains from one sample sequenced in a study of OX40 agonist ivuxolimab in advanced cancers. Assay: immunoSEQ multiplex PCR; the TCRdb copy retains only in-frame clones and omits some. The data contain more than 75,000 clones, about 80% of them seen just once; the ten biggest clones take up roughly 5.2%. The sample was CD4+ or CD8+ T cells sorted from blood, taken in a trial of the OX40 agonist ivuxolimab. The source is an adult with an advanced solid tumor such as melanoma, head and neck, liver or kidney cancer.

The chain uses TRBV25-1 and TRBJ1-2; D is unclear. The V end lost 5 bases, the J end lost 4 bases, and 8 bases lay between the germline ends. The germline CDR1 and CDR2 sequences are MGHDK and SYGVNS. The CDR3 totals 12 residues. In DNA, the CDR3 is TGTGCCAGCAGTTTCGGGGTCTATGGCTACACCTTC. It specifies CASSFGVYGYTF.

The DNA for the CDR3 is TGTGCCAGCAGCTCTGCGGGGGGCAATCAGCCCCAGCATTTT. It is translated as CASSSAGGNQPQHF. The V call is TRBV7-6, the J call TRBJ1-5, with D tentatively TRBD1 (5 bases). With 4 bases removed from V and 2 bases from J, the gap between germline ends came to 9 bases. Germline V lookup: CDR1 SGHVS, CDR2 FNYEAQ. This CDR3 is 14 amino acids long.

This rearrangement joins TRBV7-2 to TRBJ2-1; the D gene is possibly TRBD2 (6 bases). The V gene's germline CDR1 is SGHTA and CDR2 FQGNSA. V was shortened by 0 bases and J by 3 bases, with 12 bases between the two germline ends. The CDR3 totals 16 residues. CDR3 nucleotides: TGTGCCAGCAGCTTAGCGGCTAGCGTGTACTACAATGAGCAGTTCTTC. Its protein product is CASSLAASVYYNEQFF.

The chain links TRBV6-6 to TRBJ1-1, with TRBD1 matching 7 bases. The V gene's germline CDR1 is MNHNY and CDR2 SVGAGI (reference sequence). The CDR3 consists of 14 residues. Trimming took 5 bases from V and 1 from J; bases not matched to a gene: 4. CDR3 in DNA: TGTGCCAGCAGTGTAGACAGGGCGAACACTGAAGCTTTCTTT. This sequence encodes CASSVDRANTEAFF.

Many counts were recorded for this clone. The rearrangement links TRBV29-1 to TRBJ2-1; D is undetermined. The CDR3 covers 12 residues. Trimming removed 7 bases from V and 1 base from J, with 8 bases in between. Germline V gene data show CDR1 as SQVTM and CDR2 as ANQGSEA. CDR3 amino acids: CSGDMSYNEQFF. For the CDR3, the DNA is TGCAGCGGAGACATGTCCTACAATGAGCAGTTCTTC.

The chain employs TRBV29-1 and TRBJ2-5, with D perhaps TRBD1 or TRBD2 (5 bases each). The J call may be faulty, since TRBJ2-7 better matches the DNA end. Germline CDR1 is SQVTM and CDR2 is ANQGSEA. The CDR3 contains 13 residues. The CDR3 is CSVEGDGSYEQYF. The CDR3 nucleotides are TGCAGCGTTGAGGGGGACGGATCCTACGAGCAGTACTTC.

The V gene is TRBV5-1, the J gene TRBJ1-5; unclear D gene. Germline V CDR1 and CDR2: SGHRS, YFSETQ. Trimming took 3 bases from V and 3 from J, leaving 7 bases between them. The CDR3 covers 13 residues. The CDR3 DNA reads as TGCGCCAGCAGCTGGGAGCCCAATCAGCCCCAGCATTTT. Its protein product is CASSWEPNQPQHF.

This chain uses TRBV30 with TRBJ1-1; 10 positions match TRBD1. Trimming cost V 4 bases and J 7 bases; bases outside gene matches: 9. Germline values: CDR1 GTSNPN, CDR2 SVGIG (reference sequence). This CDR3 has 14 residues. The CDR3 coding sequence is TGTGCCTGGATTTTGACAGGGGGCGAGGGTGAAGCTTTCTTT. It is translated as CAWILTGGEGEAFF.

The chain uses TRBV5-8 and TRBJ2-6; 8 bases are shared with TRBD1. CDR1 is SGHTS, CDR2 YDEGEE, per germline. With V trimmed by 4 bases and J by 4 bases, 10 bases remained unmatched. This CDR3 is 17 amino acids long. CDR3 residues: CASSVPGGVSGANVLTF. CDR3 DNA sequence: TGTGCCAGCAGCGTCCCAGGGGGCGTCTCAGGGGCCAACGTCCTGACTTTC.

The chain recombines TRBV11-3 with TRBJ2-1; D not certain. Germline V gives CDR1 SGHNT, CDR2 YENEEA. V lost 1 base and J 5 bases, leaving 6 bases between the germline ends. The CDR3 is 13 amino acids. As DNA, the CDR3 is TGTGCCAGCAGCTTAGGGGTAAACAATGAGCAGTTCTTC. It yields the protein CASSLGVNNEQFF.

The chain is built from TRBV4-1 and TRBJ2-7; TRBD1 might be the D (6 bases). The CDR3 length is 14 residues. Trimming stripped 4 bases from V and 3 bases from J, with 13 bases between. CDR1 MGHRA and CDR2 YSYEKL come from the germline V gene. DNA for the CDR3: TGCGCCAGCAGCCTCTTGACAGGTTACTACGAGCAGTACTTC. Translation gives CASSLLTGYYEQYF.

The chain is built from TRBV6-6 and TRBJ1-2; no clear D gene. This CDR3 is 15 amino acids long. Trimming pared 0 bases from V and 7 bases from J, leaving 15 bases between. Germline CDR1 reads MNHNY; CDR2 reads SVGAGI (reference sequence). The CDR3 reads CASSYSSRHPSGYTF. As DNA, the CDR3 is TGTGCCAGCAGTTACTCGAGCCGTCATCCATCTGGCTACACCTTC.

The J gene is TRBJ2-7, the V gene TRBV7-6; 11 positions agree with TRBD1. Looked up from germline, CDR1 is SGHVS and CDR2 is FNYEAQ. This CDR3 has 17 amino acids. J lost 0 bases, V lost 4 bases, and 8 bases had no gene match. The CDR3 spells CASSSWTGGSGSYEQYF. Written as DNA, the CDR3 is TGTGCCAGCAGCTCATGGACAGGGGGCTCAGGCTCCTACGAGCAGTACTTC.

The chain carries TRBV2 and TRBJ2-5; no firm D call. CDR1 and CDR2 from the germline V gene are SNHLY and FYNNEI. The CDR3 has 13 amino acids. V was pared by 2 bases and J by 2 bases, with 6 bases between. CDR3 in DNA: TGTGCCAGCAGTGAATACAGACAAGAGACCCAGTACTTC. Translated, it gives CASSEYRQETQYF.